This TCR beta chain derives from a study of OX40 agonist ivuxolimab in advanced cancers. Repertoires were generated with immunoSEQ multiplex PCR, while TCRdb's copy carries only in-frame clones and drops some. This table holds 75,000 to 80,000 clones, over 75% found once. Germline-derived CDR1 and CDR2 are MNHNS and SASEGT. The length of the CDR3 is 16 residues. The V end lost 0 bases, the J end lost 6 bases, and 15 bases lay between the germline ends. This TCR came from an adult with an advanced solid tumor such as melanoma, head and neck, liver or kidney cancer. The specimen comprised CD4+ or CD8+ T cells sorted from blood, sampled in a trial of the OX40 agonist ivuxolimab. This chain connects TRBV6-1 to TRBJ1-5; D remains ambiguous. In DNA form, the CDR3 reads TGTGCCAGCAGTGAAGCAGGGCAGGACCCCCGTCAGCCCCAGCATTTT. Translated, it gives CASSEAGQDPRQPQHF.